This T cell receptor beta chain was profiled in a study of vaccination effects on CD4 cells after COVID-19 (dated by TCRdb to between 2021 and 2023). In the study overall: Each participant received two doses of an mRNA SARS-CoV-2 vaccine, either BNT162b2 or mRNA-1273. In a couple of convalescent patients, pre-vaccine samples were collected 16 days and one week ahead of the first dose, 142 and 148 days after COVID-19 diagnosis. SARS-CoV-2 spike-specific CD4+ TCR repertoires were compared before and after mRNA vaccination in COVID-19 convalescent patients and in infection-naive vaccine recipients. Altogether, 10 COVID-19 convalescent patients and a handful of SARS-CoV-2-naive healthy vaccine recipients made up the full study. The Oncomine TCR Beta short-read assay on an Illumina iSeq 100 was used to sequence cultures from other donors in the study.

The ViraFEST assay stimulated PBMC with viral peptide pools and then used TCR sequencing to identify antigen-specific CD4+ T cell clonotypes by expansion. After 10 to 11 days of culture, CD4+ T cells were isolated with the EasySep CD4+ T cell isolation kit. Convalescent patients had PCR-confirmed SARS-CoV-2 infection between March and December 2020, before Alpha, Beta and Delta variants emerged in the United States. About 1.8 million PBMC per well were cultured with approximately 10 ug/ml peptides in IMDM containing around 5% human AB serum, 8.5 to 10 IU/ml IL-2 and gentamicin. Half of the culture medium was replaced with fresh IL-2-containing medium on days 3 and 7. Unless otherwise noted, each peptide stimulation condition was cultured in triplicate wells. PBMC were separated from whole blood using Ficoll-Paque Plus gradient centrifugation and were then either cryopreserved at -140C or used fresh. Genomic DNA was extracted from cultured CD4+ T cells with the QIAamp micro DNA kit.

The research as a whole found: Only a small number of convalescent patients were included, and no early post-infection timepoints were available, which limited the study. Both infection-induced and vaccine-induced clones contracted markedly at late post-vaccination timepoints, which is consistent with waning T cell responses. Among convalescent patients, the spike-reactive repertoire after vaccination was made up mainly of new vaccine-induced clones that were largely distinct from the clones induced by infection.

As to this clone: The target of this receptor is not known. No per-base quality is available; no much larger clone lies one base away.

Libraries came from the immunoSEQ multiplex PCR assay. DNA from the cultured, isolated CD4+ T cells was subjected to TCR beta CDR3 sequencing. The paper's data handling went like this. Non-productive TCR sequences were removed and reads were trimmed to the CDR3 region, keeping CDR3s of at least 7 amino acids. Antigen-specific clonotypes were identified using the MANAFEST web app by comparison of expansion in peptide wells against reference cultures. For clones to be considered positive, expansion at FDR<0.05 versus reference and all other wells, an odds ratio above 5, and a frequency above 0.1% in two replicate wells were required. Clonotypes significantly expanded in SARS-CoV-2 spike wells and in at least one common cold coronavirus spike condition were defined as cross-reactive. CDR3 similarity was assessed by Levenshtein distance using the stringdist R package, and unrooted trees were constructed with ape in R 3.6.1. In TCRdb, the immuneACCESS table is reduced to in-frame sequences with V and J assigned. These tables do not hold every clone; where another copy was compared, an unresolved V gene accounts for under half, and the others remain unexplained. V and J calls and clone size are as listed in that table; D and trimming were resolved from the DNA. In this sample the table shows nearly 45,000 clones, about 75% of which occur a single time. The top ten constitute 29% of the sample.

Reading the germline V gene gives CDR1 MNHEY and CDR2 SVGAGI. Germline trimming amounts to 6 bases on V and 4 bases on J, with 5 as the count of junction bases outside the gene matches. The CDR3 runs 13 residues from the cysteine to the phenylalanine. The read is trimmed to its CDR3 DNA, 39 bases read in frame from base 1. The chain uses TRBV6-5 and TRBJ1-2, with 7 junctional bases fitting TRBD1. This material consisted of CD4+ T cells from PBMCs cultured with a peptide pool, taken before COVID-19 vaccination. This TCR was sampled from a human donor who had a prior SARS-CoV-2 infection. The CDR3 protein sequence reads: CASRNRGFYGYTF. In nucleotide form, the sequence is TGTGCCAGCAGAAACAGGGGTTTCTATGGCTACACCTTC.